This T cell receptor beta chain is from a study of beta chain features in type 1 diabetes. General study findings and limits: Since sequencing was performed on cDNA, cells with high TCR expression could be over-represented.

Reverse transcribing all isolated RNA meant expressed TCRB transcripts were sequenced. Generated by immunoSEQ multiplex PCR, the TCRdb table keeps only in-frame clones and is missing some. Of around 250,000 clones listed, roughly two thirds are singletons. The V and J ends lost 4 bases and 1 base respectively, with 9 bases between them. This CDR3 contains 13 residues. Germline CDR1 and CDR2: SGHRS and YFSETQ. Regarding this clone: The antigen is unknown.

This receptor was identified in a man younger than 40 in good health. Sequencing was performed on naive CD4+ T cells from blood. This chain uses TRBV5-1 with TRBJ2-7, with D possibly being TRBD1 (5 bases). CDR3 coding DNA: TGCGCCAGCAGCGGGGCAGGGTCCTACGAGCAGTACTTC. It specifies CASSGAGSYEQYF.